The next 19 T cell receptor beta chains were all read from a single sample in a study of memory CD4+ T cells and cytomegalovirus serostatus. TCRdb keeps only in-frame clones here, not all; method: immunoSEQ multiplex PCR. The sample has roughly 39,000 clones, roughly four fifths seen once. Single viable CD3+CD4+CD8-CD45RO+ cells were sorted as the memory CD4+ T cells. The sequenced material came from memory CD4+ T cells from blood. These receptors came from an adult in good health and CMV-seronegative.

There are a few counts of this clone. The rearrangement joins TRBV11-2 to TRBJ2-5, with 7 nucleotides matching TRBD2. Germline CDR1 is SGHAT and CDR2 is FQNNGV. V lost 1 base, J lost 1 base, and 3 bases stayed unmatched. This CDR3 contains 15 residues. The CDR3, as DNA: TGTGCCAGCAGCTTAGTAGCTAGCGGCCAAGAGACCCAGTACTTC. This codes for CASSLVASGQETQYF.

This clone was detected a few times. The gene calls are TRBV7-8 and TRBJ1-1; TRBD1 aligns across 7 bases. Per germline, CDR1 SGHVS and CDR2 FQNEAQ. The J segment lost 11 bases and the V segment lost 3 bases, leaving 9 bases of the junction unmatched. This CDR3 is built from 13 residues. The CDR3: CASSLKQGMEAFF. As DNA, the CDR3 is TGTGCCAGCAGCTTGAAACAGGGGATGGAGGCTTTCTTT.

In DNA form, the CDR3 reads TGCGCCAGCAGTCCTGGGGTGAAAACAAGCACAGATACGCAGTATTTT. It specifies CASSPGVKTSTDTQYF. The rearrangement uses TRBV10-1 and TRBJ2-3, with D uncertain. Trimming removed 5 bases at V and 0 bases at J, with 15 bases between. The CDR3 is made up of 16 amino acids. CDR1 WNHNN and CDR2 SYGVQD come from the germline V gene (reference sequence).

The chain joins TRBV18 to TRBJ1-4; TRBD1 matches at 8 bases. With 6 bases clipped from V and 4 bases from J, the junction kept 1 base outside the gene matches. Looked up from germline, CDR1 is KGHSH and CDR2 is LQKENI. The CDR3 covers 13 residues. CDR3 in DNA: TGTGCCAGCTCGACAGGGGTTAATGAAAAACTGTTTTTT. It encodes CASSTGVNEKLFF.

V usage is TRBV9 and J usage is TRBJ1-1; TRBD1 aligns across 9 bases. The CDR3 spans 15 residues. With 3 bases clipped from V and 5 bases from J, the junction kept 8 bases outside the gene matches. Germline values: CDR1 SGDLS, CDR2 YYNGEE. Written as DNA, the CDR3 is TGTGCCAGCAGCGAGGGGGGTGGGACAGGGACTGAAGCTTTCTTT. It codes for CASSEGGGTGTEAFF.

DNA of the CDR3: TGTGCCAGCAGCCGAACCCGGGGAGGGGGTACTGAAGCTTTCTTT. It specifies CASSRTRGGGTEAFF. V usage is TRBV7-9 and J usage is TRBJ1-1, with a possible D match to TRBD1 (6 bases). The CDR3 is 15 residues long. CDR1 is SEHNR and CDR2 is FQNEAQ in the germline V gene (reference sequence). With 5 bases removed from V and 5 bases from J, the gap between germline ends came to 18 bases.

The J gene is TRBJ1-1, the V gene TRBV5-1; no clear D. Germline CDR1 is SGHRS and CDR2 is YFSETQ. The CDR3 is 11 amino acids. Trimming took off 0 bases at V and 7 bases at J, with 4 bases between the two ends. This CDR3 is CASSLEGEAFF. Written as DNA, the CDR3 is TGCGCCAGCAGCTTGGAGGGTGAAGCTTTCTTT.

This sequence joins TRBV5-4 and TRBJ1-2; no definite D call. Germline lookup yields CDR1 SGHNT and CDR2 YYREEE (reference sequence). CDR3 length equals 16 residues. V was clipped by 1 base and J by 2 bases, with 15 bases between them. CDR3 in DNA: TGTGCCAGCAGCTTGAGTTGGGTGTCTTTGAACTATGGCTACACCTTC. It encodes CASSLSWVSLNYGYTF.

This chain links TRBV4-1 with TRBJ2-1; 11 nucleotides line up with TRBD2. From germline, CDR1 is MGHRA and CDR2 YSYEKL. This CDR3 comprises 20 residues. V trimming: 1 base; J trimming: 0 bases; junction bases outside the gene matches: 11. The CDR3 spells CASSQVFSSGGIGSYNEQFF. DNA for the CDR3: TGCGCCAGCAGCCAAGTGTTTTCTAGCGGGGGGATTGGCTCCTACAATGAGCAGTTCTTC.

V gene TRBV6-4 combines with J gene TRBJ2-3; 9 nucleotides agree with TRBD1. Trimming cost V 5 bases and J 6 bases; bases outside gene matches: 6. This CDR3 has 14 amino acids. Per the germline V gene, CDR1 is MRHNA and CDR2 is SNTAGT. The CDR3 loop reads CASSQQGAVDTQYF. For the CDR3, the DNA is TGTGCCAGCAGTCAACAGGGGGCGGTGGATACGCAGTATTTT.

CDR3 coding DNA: TGTGCCAGCGCCCCCCCTCCGGACAGGGCCTATGGCTACACCTTC. Its translation: CASAPPPDRAYGYTF. The chain combines TRBV6-5 with TRBJ1-2; TRBD1 aligns across 8 bases. V shed 8 bases and J 4 bases; nucleotides not matched to a gene: 12. The germline V gene encodes CDR1 MNHEY and CDR2 SVGAGI. The CDR3 contains 15 residues.

This clone showed up just a few times. V usage is TRBV4-1 and J usage is TRBJ1-1; D unclear. The CDR3 is made up of 14 amino acids. CDR1 is MGHRA, CDR2 YSYEKL, per germline. Between the trimmed V and J ends, which lost 0 bases and 7 bases, there was a span of 12 bases. CDR3 region: CASSQDRAILEAFF. The DNA for the CDR3 is TGCGCCAGCAGCCAAGATCGGGCTATCCTTGAAGCTTTCTTT.

The chain combines TRBV9 with TRBJ2-7; 10 bases fit TRBD2. With V trimmed by 4 bases and J by 6 bases, 7 bases remained unmatched. Looked up from germline, CDR1 is SGDLS and CDR2 is YYNGEE. This CDR3 is built from 14 residues. As DNA, the CDR3 is TGTGCCAGCAGCCGAAGCGGGGGGGCCCCCGAGCAGTACTTC. Translating it yields CASSRSGGAPEQYF.

This clone was seen once. CDR3 in amino acids: CASSLTSGGVHEQFF. CDR3 nucleotides: TGTGCCAGCAGCCTCACTAGCGGGGGGGTTCATGAGCAGTTCTTC. The chain couples TRBV14 to TRBJ2-1, with TRBD2 matching 13 bases. This CDR3 has 15 residues. Germline V gene data show CDR1 as SGHDN and CDR2 as FVKESK. The V segment lost 4 bases and the J segment 8 bases; nucleotides outside the gene matches: 5.

The rearrangement links TRBV5-1 to TRBJ2-6; D not resolved. Germline V gives CDR1 SGHRS, CDR2 YFSETQ. This CDR3 comprises 16 residues. V lost 2 bases and J lost 0, with 9 bases in between. The DNA of the CDR3 is TGCGCCAGCAGCTTTTTTGGAGACTCTGGGGCCAACGTCCTGACTTTC. Translation gives CASSFFGDSGANVLTF.

The J gene is TRBJ1-4, the V gene TRBV5-6; D perhaps matches TRBD1 (6 bases). Germline CDR1 reads SGHDT; CDR2 reads YYEEEE. V was clipped by 3 bases and J by 3 bases, with 15 bases between them. The CDR3 has 16 amino acids. CDR3: CASSSLTGAPNEKLFF. DNA of the CDR3: TGTGCCAGCAGCTCCTTGACGGGGGCTCCTAATGAAAAACTGTTTTTT.

The chain combines TRBV6-1 with TRBJ2-7; 10 nucleotides align to TRBD1. The CDR3 is 15 residues long. V lost 6 bases to trimming and J lost 3 bases; unmatched junction nucleotides: 8. The V gene's germline CDR1 is MNHNS and CDR2 SASEGT. CDR3 protein: CASSAGTGEVYEQYF. Written as DNA, the CDR3 is TGTGCCAGCAGCGCCGGGACAGGGGAGGTCTACGAGCAGTACTTC.

The chain has TRBV18 and TRBJ2-7; either TRBD1 or TRBD2 may supply D (5 bases each). V shed 3 bases and J shed 5 bases, with 11 bases lying between them. Per germline, CDR1 KGHSH and CDR2 LQKENI. The CDR3 has 13 residues. DNA for the CDR3: TGTGCCAGCTCACCCTACCTGGGGGACGAGCAGTACTTC. The encoded protein is CASSPYLGDEQYF.

This clone was seen a few times. V usage is TRBV5-8 and J usage is TRBJ1-1, with a tentative D call TRBD1 (5 bases). CDR3 length: 15 residues. Germline V gene lookup returns CDR1 SGHTS and CDR2 YDEGEE. Deletions cut 8 bases from V and 1 base from J, with 18 bases between. CDR3 in amino acids: CASDDRQQRNTEAFF. DNA of the CDR3: TGTGCCAGTGATGATAGACAGCAGCGGAACACTGAAGCTTTCTTT.